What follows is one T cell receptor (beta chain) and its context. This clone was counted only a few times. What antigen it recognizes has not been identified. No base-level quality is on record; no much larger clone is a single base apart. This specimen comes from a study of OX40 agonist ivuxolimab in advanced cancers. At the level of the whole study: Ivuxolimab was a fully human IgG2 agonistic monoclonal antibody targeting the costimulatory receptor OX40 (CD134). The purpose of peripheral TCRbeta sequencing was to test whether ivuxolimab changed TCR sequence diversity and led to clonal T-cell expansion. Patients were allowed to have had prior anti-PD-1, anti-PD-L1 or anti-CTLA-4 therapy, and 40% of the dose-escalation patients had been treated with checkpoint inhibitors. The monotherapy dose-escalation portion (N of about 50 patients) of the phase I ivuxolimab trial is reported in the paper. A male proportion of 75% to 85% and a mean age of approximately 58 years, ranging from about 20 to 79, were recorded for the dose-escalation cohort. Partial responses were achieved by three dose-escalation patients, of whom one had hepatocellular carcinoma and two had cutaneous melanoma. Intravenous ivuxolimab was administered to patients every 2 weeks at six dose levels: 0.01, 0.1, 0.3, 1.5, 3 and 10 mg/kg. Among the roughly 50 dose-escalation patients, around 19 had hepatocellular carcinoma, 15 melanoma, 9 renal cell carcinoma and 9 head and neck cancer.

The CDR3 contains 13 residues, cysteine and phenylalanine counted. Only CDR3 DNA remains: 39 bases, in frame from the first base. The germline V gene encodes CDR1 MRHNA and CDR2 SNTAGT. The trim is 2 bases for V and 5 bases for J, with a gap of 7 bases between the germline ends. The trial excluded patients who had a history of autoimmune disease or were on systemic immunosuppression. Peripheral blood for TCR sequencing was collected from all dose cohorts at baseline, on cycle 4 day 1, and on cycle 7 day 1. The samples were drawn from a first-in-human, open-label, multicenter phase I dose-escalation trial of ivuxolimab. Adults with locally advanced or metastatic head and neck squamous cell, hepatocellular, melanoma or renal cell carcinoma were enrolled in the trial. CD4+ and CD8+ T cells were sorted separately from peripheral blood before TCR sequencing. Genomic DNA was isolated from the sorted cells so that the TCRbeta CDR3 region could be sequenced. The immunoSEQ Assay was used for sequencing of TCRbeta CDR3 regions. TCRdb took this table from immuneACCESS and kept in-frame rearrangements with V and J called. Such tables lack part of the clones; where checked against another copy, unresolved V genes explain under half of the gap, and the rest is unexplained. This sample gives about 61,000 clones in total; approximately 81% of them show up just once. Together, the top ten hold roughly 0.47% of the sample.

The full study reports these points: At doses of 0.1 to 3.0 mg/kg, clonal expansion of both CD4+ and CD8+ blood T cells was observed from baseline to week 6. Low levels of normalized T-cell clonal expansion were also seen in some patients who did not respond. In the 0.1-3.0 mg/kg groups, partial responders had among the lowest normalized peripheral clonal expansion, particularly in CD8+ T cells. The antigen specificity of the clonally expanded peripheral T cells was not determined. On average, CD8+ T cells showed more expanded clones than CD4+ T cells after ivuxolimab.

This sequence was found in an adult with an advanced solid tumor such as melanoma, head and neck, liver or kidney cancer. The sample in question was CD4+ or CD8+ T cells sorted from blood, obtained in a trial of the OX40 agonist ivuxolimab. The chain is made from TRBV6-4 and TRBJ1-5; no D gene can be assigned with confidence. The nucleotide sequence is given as TGTGCCAGCAGTGACGGTGGGGATCAGCCCCAGCATTTT. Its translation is CASSDGGDQPQHF.